A selection of T cell receptor beta chains follows, all from one sample in a study of identical twins. MiXCR, run by TCRdb on the 5' RACE reads, gives a single entry per CDR3 protein. The sample includes around 570,000 distinct CDR3 sequences, 9.5% to 10% of them seen just once. The sample was also linked to a second study, of yellow fever vaccine responses in identical twins.

The sequencing sample was made of PBMCs. Receptors were obtained from a young woman in good health. Each CDR3 is given with its conserved first and last residue. Each record gives: CDR3 length, J gene, V gene, clone size, D gene, CDR3 DNA, CDR3 protein. The D gene is left open where the match is weak. A clone size is listed for some rows: how often the clone was seen (once, few, many), or a class if it is expanded.

CDR3 length: 15; J gene: TRBJ2-3; V gene: TRBV11-2; clone size: NA; D gene: NA; CDR3 DNA: TGTGCCAGCAGCTTAAATGGGCTAGCTCCAGGTACGCAGTATTTT; CDR3 protein: CASSLNGLAPGTQYF
CDR3 length: 15; J gene: TRBJ2-7; V gene: TRBV6-1; clone size: many; D gene: NA; CDR3 DNA: TGTGCCAGCCTCCACAGGACGAGAAAGAAGAACGAGCAGTACTTC; CDR3 protein: CASLHRTRKKNEQYF
CDR3 length: 15; J gene: TRBJ2-7; V gene: TRBV12-3/TRBV12-4; clone size: many; D gene: TRBD2; CDR3 DNA: TGTGCCAGCAGTCTGACTAGCGGGTCCCTCTACGAGCAGTACTTC; CDR3 protein: CASSLTSGSLYEQYF
CDR3 length: 16; J gene: TRBJ2-5; V gene: TRBV12-3/TRBV12-4; clone size: NA; D gene: TRBD2; CDR3 DNA: TGTGCCAGCAGTTCTAGCCGGACTAGCGGCCAAGAGACCCAGTACTTC; CDR3 protein: CASSSSRTSGQETQYF
CDR3 length: 15; J gene: TRBJ1-3; V gene: TRBV28; clone size: many; D gene: TRBD1; CDR3 DNA: TGTGCCAGCAGTTTACAGGGGGCAAGTGGAAACACCATATATTTT; CDR3 protein: CASSLQGASGNTIYF
CDR3 length: 14; J gene: TRBJ2-2; V gene: TRBV20-1; clone size: many; D gene: TRBD1; CDR3 DNA: TGCAGTGCTAGGAGGACAGGAAACACCGGGGAGCTGTTTTTT; CDR3 protein: CSARRTGNTGELFF
CDR3 length: 15; J gene: TRBJ2-5; V gene: TRBV5-1; clone size: many; D gene: NA; CDR3 DNA: TGCGCCAGCAGCCGGGCCGGGACACTCCAAGAGACCCAGTACTTC; CDR3 protein: CASSRAGTLQETQYF
CDR3 length: 14; J gene: TRBJ1-1; V gene: TRBV28; clone size: few; D gene: NA; CDR3 DNA: TGTGCCAGCAGCCCCGGGCCTTTGAACACTGAAGCTTTCTTT; CDR3 protein: CASSPGPLNTEAFF
CDR3 length: 13; J gene: TRBJ2-7; V gene: TRBV7-7; clone size: NA; D gene: NA; CDR3 DNA: TGTGCTAGCAGCCCCCGTCTGGAGTACGAGCAGTACTTC; CDR3 protein: CASSPRLEYEQYF
CDR3 length: 16; J gene: TRBJ2-3; V gene: TRBV11-1; clone size: few; D gene: TRBD2; CDR3 DNA: TGTGCCAGCAGCTTCGGGGGGGGACAAAGAACAGATACGCAGTATTTT; CDR3 protein: CASSFGGGQRTDTQYF
CDR3 length: 14; J gene: TRBJ2-3; V gene: TRBV20-1; clone size: NA; D gene: NA; CDR3 DNA: TGCAGTGCTAGCAGGGGAGGGAGCACAGATACGCAGTATTTT; CDR3 protein: CSASRGGSTDTQYF
CDR3 length: 18; J gene: TRBJ2-3; V gene: TRBV4-2; clone size: NA; D gene: TRBD2; CDR3 DNA: TGTGCCAGCAGCCAGGGTATACTAGCGGGAGAAAACACAGATACGCAGTATTTT; CDR3 protein: CASSQGILAGENTDTQYF
CDR3 length: 15; J gene: TRBJ1-3; V gene: TRBV29-1; clone size: few; D gene: NA; CDR3 DNA: TGCAGCGTTGATCTCGCAGGGCACTCTGGAAACACCATATATTTT; CDR3 protein: CSVDLAGHSGNTIYF
CDR3 length: 16; J gene: TRBJ2-2; V gene: TRBV7-9; clone size: few; D gene: NA; CDR3 DNA: TGTGCCAGCAGCTTACCGGTTTCCCAGGGGACCGGGGAGCTGTTTTTT; CDR3 protein: CASSLPVSQGTGELFF
CDR3 length: 15; J gene: TRBJ1-1; V gene: TRBV4-1; clone size: NA; D gene: NA; CDR3 DNA: TGCGCCAGCAGCCAAGATATAGGGACTTACACTGAAGCTTTCTTT; CDR3 protein: CASSQDIGTYTEAFF
CDR3 length: 18; J gene: TRBJ2-1; V gene: TRBV4-2; clone size: NA; D gene: TRBD2; CDR3 DNA: TGTGCCAGCAGCCAAGGACTAGCGGGAGGCCTCTCCTACAATGAGCAGTTCTTC; CDR3 protein: CASSQGLAGGLSYNEQFF